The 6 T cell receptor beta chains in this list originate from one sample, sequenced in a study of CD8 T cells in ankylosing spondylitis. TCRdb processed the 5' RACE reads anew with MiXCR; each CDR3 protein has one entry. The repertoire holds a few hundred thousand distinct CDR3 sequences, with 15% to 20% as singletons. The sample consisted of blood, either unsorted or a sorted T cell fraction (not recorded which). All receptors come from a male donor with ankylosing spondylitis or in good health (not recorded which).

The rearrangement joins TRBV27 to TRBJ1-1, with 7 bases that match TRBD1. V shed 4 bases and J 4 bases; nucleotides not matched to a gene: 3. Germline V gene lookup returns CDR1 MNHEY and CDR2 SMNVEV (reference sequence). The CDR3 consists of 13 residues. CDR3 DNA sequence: TGTGCCAGCAGTTACCACAGGGGCACTGAAGCTTTCTTT. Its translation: CASSYHRGTEAFF.

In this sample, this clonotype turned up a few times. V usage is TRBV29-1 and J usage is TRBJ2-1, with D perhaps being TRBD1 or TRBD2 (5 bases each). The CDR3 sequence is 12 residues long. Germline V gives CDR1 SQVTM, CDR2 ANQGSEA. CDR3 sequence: CNAWDLYNEQFF. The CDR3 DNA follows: TGCAACGCTTGGGACCTGTACAATGAGCAGTTCTTC.

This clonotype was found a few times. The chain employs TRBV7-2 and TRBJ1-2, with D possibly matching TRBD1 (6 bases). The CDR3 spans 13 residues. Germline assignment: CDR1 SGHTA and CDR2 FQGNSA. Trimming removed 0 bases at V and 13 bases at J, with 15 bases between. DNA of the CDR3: TGTGCCAGCAGCTTAGCTAGTGGGGGGCTAGGCACCTTC. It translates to CASSLASGGLGTF.

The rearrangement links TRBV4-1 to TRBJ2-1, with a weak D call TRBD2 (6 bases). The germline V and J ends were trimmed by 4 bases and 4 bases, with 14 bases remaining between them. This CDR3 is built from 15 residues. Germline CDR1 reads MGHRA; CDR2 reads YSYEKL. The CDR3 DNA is TGCGCCAGCAGCCCCGACGGAGGAGGGTACAATGAGCAGTTCTTC. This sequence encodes CASSPDGGGYNEQFF.

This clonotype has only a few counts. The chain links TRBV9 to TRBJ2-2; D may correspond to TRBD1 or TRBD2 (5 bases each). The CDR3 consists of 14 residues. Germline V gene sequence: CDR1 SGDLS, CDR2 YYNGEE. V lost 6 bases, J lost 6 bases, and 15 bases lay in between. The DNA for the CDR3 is TGTGCCAGCACCCCGGACGGGGACGCCGGGGAGCTGTTTTTT. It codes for CASTPDGDAGELFF. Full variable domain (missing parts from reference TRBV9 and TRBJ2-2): DSGVTQTPKHLITATGQRVTLRCSPRSGDLSVYWYQQSLDQGLQFLIQYYNGEERAKGNILERFSAQQFPDLHSELNLSSLELGDSALYFCASTPDGDAGELFFGEGSRLTVL.

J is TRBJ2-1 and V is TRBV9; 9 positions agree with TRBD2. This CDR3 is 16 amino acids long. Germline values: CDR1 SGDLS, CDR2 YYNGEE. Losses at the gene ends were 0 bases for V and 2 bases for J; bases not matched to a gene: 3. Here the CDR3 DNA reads TGTGCCAGCAGCGTAGGCTCTAGCGGGGCCTACAATGAGCAGTTCTTC. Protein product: CASSVGSSGAYNEQFF.